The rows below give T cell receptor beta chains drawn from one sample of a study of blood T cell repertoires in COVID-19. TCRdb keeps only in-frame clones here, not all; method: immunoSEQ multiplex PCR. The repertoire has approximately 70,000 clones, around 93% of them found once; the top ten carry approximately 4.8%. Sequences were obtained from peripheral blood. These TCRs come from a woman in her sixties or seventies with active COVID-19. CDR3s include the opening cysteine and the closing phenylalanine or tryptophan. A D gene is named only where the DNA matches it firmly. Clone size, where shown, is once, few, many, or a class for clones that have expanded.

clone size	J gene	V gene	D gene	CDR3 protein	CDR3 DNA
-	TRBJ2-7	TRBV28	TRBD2	CASSLGLAEKEQYF	TGTGCCAGCAGTTTGGGACTAGCGGAGAAAGAGCAGTACTTC
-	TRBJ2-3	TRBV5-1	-	CASSPPSGTDTQYF	TGCGCCAGCAGCCCCCCGTCCGGGACAGATACGCAGTATTTT
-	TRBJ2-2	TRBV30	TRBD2	CAWSGSGLARAGELFF	TGTGCCTGGAGTGGAAGCGGACTAGCGAGGGCCGGGGAGCTGTTTTTT
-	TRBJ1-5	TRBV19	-	CASRPLAGHQPQHF	TGTGCCAGTAGGCCACTAGCGGGCCATCAGCCCCAGCATTTT
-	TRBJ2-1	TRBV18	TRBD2	CASSGGLGTEQFF	TGTGCCAGCTCGGGGGGACTAGGCACTGAGCAGTTCTTC
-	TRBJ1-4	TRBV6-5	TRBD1	CASIRAGGYEKLFF	TGTGCCAGCATTCGGGCAGGGGGGTACGAAAAACTGTTTTTT
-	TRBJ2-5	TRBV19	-	CASSRAQETQYF	TGTGCCAGTAGCAGGGCACAGGAGACCCAGTACTTC
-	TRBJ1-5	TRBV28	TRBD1	CASIQPRGDRGSRTRGGNQPQHF	TGTGCCAGCATCCAACCTAGGGGGGACAGGGGGAGTCGTACTAGGGGAGGCAATCAGCCCCAGCATTTT
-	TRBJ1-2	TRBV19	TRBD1	CASSTRDRVVGYTF	TGTGCCAGTAGTACACGGGACAGGGTGGTTGGCTACACCTTC
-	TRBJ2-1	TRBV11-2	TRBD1	CASSVFRGPPGNEQFF	TGTGCCAGCAGCGTATTCAGGGGGCCCCCGGGTAATGAGCAGTTCTTC
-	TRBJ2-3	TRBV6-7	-	CASSYTTDLSTDTQYF	TGTGCCAGCAGTTACACGACAGACCTTAGCACAGATACGCAGTATTTT
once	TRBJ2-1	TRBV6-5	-	CASKRRGYNEQFF	TGTGCCAGCAAGAGAAGGGGGTACAATGAGCAGTTCTTC
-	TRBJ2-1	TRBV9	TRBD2	CASSPHLAGGEQFF	TGTGCCAGCAGCCCACACTTAGCGGGGGGTGAGCAGTTCTTC
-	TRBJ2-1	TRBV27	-	CASSLKRSLTNPPRNEQFF	TGTGCCAGCAGTTTGAAGCGTAGTCTCACCAACCCCCCCCGCAATGAGCAGTTCTTC
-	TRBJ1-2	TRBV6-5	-	CASSYSHGARLYTF	TGTGCCAGCAGTTACTCCCACGGCGCCCGACTATACACCTTC
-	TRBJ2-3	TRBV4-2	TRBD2	CASSQVGPAGDGVDTQYF	TGTGCCAGCAGCCAAGTAGGTCCAGCGGGAGATGGGGTTGATACGCAGTATTTT
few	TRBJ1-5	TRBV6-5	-	CASSYRRGNQPQHF	TGTGCCAGCAGTTATCGAAGAGGTAATCAGCCCCAGCATTTT
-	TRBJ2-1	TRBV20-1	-	CSATTTIEQFF	TGCAGTGCCACTACTACCATCGAGCAGTTCTTC
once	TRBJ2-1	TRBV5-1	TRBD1	CASSFPDRASYNEQFF	TGCGCCAGCAGCTTTCCCGACAGGGCGTCCTACAATGAGCAGTTCTTC
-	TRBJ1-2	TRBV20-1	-	CSASGGSGNGYTF	TGCAGTGCTAGTGGAGGCTCAGGGAATGGCTACACCTTC
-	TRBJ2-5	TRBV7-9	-	CASSSLGVQKETQYF	TGTGCCAGCAGCTCGCTAGGCGTGCAGAAAGAGACCCAGTACTTC
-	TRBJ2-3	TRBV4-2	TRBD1	CASSHRDRRSSTDTQYF	TGTGCCAGCAGCCACCGGGACAGACGGTCGAGCACAGATACGCAGTATTTT
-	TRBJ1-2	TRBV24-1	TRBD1	CATSGTGTYGYTF	TGTGCCACCAGTGGGACAGGGACCTATGGCTACACCTTC
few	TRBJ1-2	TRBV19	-	CASRPTATSGYTF	TGTGCCAGTAGACCGACAGCTACATCGGGCTACACCTTC
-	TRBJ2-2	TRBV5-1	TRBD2	CASSAGDTGELFF	TGCGCCAGCAGCGCGGGGGACACCGGGGAGCTGTTTTTT
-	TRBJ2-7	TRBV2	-	CASSYLQGGQYF	TGTGCCAGCAGTTACTTACAGGGTGGGCAGTACTTC
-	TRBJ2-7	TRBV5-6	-	CASSLGGGPSYEQYF	TGTGCCAGCAGCTTGGGTGGAGGGCCCTCCTACGAGCAGTACTTC
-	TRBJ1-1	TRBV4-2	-	CASSQDPQGRWNTEAFF	TGTGCCAGCAGCCAAGATCCCCAGGGTAGATGGAACACTGAAGCTTTCTTT
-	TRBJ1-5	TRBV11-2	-	CASSHGGRGNQPQHF	TGTGCCAGCAGCCACGGGGGGAGAGGGAATCAGCCCCAGCATTTT
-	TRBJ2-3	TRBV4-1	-	CASSQDLLAAWVGTQYF	TGCGCCAGCAGCCAAGATCTTCTAGCTGCCTGGGTCGGTACGCAGTATTTT
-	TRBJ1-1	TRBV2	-	CASSEVLGVPNTEAFF	TGTGCCAGCAGTGAAGTCTTGGGAGTCCCGAACACTGAAGCTTTCTTT
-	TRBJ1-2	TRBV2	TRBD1	CASSDRTGNYGYTF	TGTGCCAGCAGTGACCGGACAGGGAACTATGGCTACACCTTC
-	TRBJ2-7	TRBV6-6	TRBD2	CASSPGGGLAGQSYEQYF	TGTGCCAGCAGTCCCGGGGGAGGTCTAGCGGGGCAATCCTACGAGCAGTACTTC
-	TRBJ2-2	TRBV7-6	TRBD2	CASSNEAGVSGELFF	TGTGCCAGCAGCAACGAGGCGGGGGTCTCCGGGGAGCTGTTTTTT
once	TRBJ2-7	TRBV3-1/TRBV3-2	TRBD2	CASSPGLAVEQYF	TGTGCCAGCAGCCCGGGACTAGCGGTCGAGCAGTACTTC
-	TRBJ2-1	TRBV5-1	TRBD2	CASRPLAGAYNEQFF	TGCGCCAGCAGACCACTAGCGGGAGCCTACAATGAGCAGTTCTTC
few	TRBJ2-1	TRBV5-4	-	CASSLDEGVSYNEQFF	TGTGCCAGCAGCTTGGATGAGGGAGTTTCCTACAATGAGCAGTTCTTC
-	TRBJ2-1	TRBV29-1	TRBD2	CSVGPGLGVGEQFF	TGCAGCGTTGGGCCGGGACTAGGGGTTGGTGAGCAGTTCTTC
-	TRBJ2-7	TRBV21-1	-	CASSKGRRLKISYEQYF	TGTGCCAGCAGCAAAGGACGGCGGCTAAAGATTTCCTACGAGCAGTACTTC
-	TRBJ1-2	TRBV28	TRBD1	CASRARQGLRLGGYTF	TGTGCCAGCAGAGCCAGACAGGGCCTTCGGCTTGGGGGCTACACCTTC
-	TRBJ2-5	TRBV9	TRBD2	CASSVESGSFVTQYF	TGTGCCAGCAGCGTGGAGAGCGGGAGTTTTGTGACCCAGTACTTC